This T cell receptor (beta chain) was sequenced during a study of cytotoxic CD8 clonotypes in ibrutinib-treated CLL. The protocol was immunoSEQ multiplex PCR, while the TCRdb copy is restricted to in-frame clones and leaves out a portion. The profile shows 50,000 to 60,000 clones, approximately 87% of them singletons. The germline gives CDR1 SNHLY, CDR2 FYNNEI. The ends were cut back, 5 bases at V and 8 bases at J, with 15 bases in the middle. The CDR3 spans 14 residues. Overall study findings and caveats: Clonality was higher at baseline than in age-matched healthy donors and tracked circulating CD8+ T-cell counts. Clonality went up at ibrutinib response and then declined back toward baseline at progression.

Only a few counts were recorded for this clone. What it binds is unknown. V gene TRBV2 combines with J gene TRBJ2-2; D remains ambiguous. The sample consisted of PBMCs, taken after 24 months of ibrutinib treatment. This sequence was found in a human donor with chronic lymphocytic leukemia. The CDR3 loop is CASSSPGPRGELFF. The CDR3 coding sequence is TGTGCCAGCAGTTCCCCCGGCCCTCGGGGGGAGCTGTTTTTT.